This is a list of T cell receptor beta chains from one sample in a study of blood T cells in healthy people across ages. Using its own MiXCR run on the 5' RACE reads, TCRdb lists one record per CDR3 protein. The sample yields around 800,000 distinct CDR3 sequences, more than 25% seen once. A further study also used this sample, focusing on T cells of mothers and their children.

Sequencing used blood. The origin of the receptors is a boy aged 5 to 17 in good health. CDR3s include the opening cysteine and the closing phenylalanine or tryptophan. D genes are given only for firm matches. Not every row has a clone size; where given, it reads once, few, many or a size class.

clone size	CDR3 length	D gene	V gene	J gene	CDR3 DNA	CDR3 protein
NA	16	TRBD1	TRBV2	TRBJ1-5	TGTGCCAGCAGTCCGCTAGGGGGCCTTAGCAATCAGCCCCAGCATTTT	CASSPLGGLSNQPQHF
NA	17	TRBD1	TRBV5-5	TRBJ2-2	TGTGCCAGCAGCTGGGGACAGGGGGCCTCCAACACCGGGGAGCTGTTTTTT	CASSWGQGASNTGELFF
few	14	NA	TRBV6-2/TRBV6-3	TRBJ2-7	TGTGCCAGCAGTTACGGCAGGCCCCTCAAGGAGCAGTACTTC	CASSYGRPLKEQYF
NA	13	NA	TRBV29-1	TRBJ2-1	TGCAGCGTTGAGGTTGGGGGGTACAATGAGCAGTTCTTC	CSVEVGGYNEQFF
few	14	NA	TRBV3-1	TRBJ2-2	TGTGCCAGCAGCCAAGGTCTGGGGGCCGGGGAGCTGTTTTTT	CASSQGLGAGELFF
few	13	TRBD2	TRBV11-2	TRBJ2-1	TGTGCCAGCAGCTTAGAGGGCGCGGGGGGCCGAGTCTTC	CASSLEGAGGRVF
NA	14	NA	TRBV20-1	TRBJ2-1	TGCAGTGCTAGGGGGGGGCTGGGGAACAATGAGCAGTTCTTC	CSARGGLGNNEQFF
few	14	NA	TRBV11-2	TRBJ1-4	TGTGCCAGCAGCTTAGAGGGGGGGGACGAAAAACTGTTTTTT	CASSLEGGDEKLFF
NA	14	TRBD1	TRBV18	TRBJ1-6	TGTGCCAGCTCACCAACAGGGGATAATTCACCCCTCCACTTT	CASSPTGDNSPLHF
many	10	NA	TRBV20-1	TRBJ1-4	TGCAGTGCTTTACGTGAAAAACTGTTTTTT	CSALREKLFF
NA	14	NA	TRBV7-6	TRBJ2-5	TGTGCCAGCAGCATGGGACCCCTCGGGGAGACCCAGTACTTC	CASSMGPLGETQYF
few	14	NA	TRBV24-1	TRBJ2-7	TGTGCCACCAGTGATAGCGGGTCCCTGCACGAGCAGTACTTC	CATSDSGSLHEQYF
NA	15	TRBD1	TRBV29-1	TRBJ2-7	TGCAGCGTCGCCCTGGGACAGGGAGAAATATACGAGCAGTACTTC	CSVALGQGEIYEQYF